These 14 T cell receptor beta chains came from one sample sequenced in a study of T cell responses to AZD1222 COVID-19 vaccine. Some clones are missing from TCRdb's copy, which holds only in-frame ones; the method was immunoSEQ multiplex PCR. In the table there are around 180,000 clones, 90% of which are singletons. The source material was peripheral blood, sampled on day 0 of AZD1222 vaccination. These receptors were obtained from an adult in good health.

The chain recombines TRBV6-4 with TRBJ1-2, with 7 bases matching TRBD1. The CDR3 extends over 14 amino acids. The germline V gene encodes CDR1 MRHNA and CDR2 SNTAGT. Trimming at V came to 5 bases and at J to 3 bases, leaving 6 bases not matched to a gene. The CDR3 region has the DNA TGTGCCAGCAGTCGGGACAGCCGAGACTATGGCTACACCTTC. Amino acids: CASSRDSRDYGYTF.

This chain links TRBV10-3 with TRBJ1-1; D may be TRBD1 (5 bases). V was trimmed by 6 bases and J by 4 bases, leaving 9 bases between them. Germline CDR1 and CDR2: ENHRY and SYGVKD. The CDR3 runs to 12 residues. CDR3 nucleotide sequence: TGTGCCATCAGCCGGGACCGCACTGAAGCTTTCTTT. As protein: CAISRDRTEAFF.

The genes are TRBV11-1 and TRBJ2-3, with 9 bases that match TRBD1. CDR1 is SGHAT, CDR2 FQDESV, per germline (reference sequence). V lost 5 bases and J lost 8; bases outside the gene matches: 14. The CDR3 length is 16 residues. CDR3 protein: CASSLTLLGQGGTQYF. CDR3 DNA sequence: TGTGCCAGCAGCCTCACCCTCTTGGGACAGGGTGGTACGCAGTATTTT.

This clone was found a few times. This chain joins TRBV6-4 and TRBJ1-2, with D possibly being TRBD1 (5 bases). The CDR3 has 14 residues. Trimming stripped 3 bases from V and 4 bases from J, with 12 bases between. Germline lookup yields CDR1 MRHNA and CDR2 SNTAGT. CDR3 protein: CASSEGETSYGYTF. The CDR3 DNA is TGTGCCAGCAGTGAAGGGGAAACTAGCTATGGCTACACCTTC.

This clone was recorded only once. The chain couples TRBV24-1 to TRBJ1-4; 9 positions agree with TRBD1. Germline lookup yields CDR1 KGHDR and CDR2 SFDVKD. Trimming removed 1 base from V and 10 bases from J; junction bases left unmatched: 6. The CDR3 is 15 amino acids. The CDR3 here is CATSDFRDRGSKLFF. The CDR3 nucleotides are TGTGCCACCAGTGATTTTCGAGACAGGGGGTCAAAACTGTTTTTT.

The chain employs TRBV24-1 and TRBJ2-3; maybe TRBD1 (6 bases). This CDR3 region has 15 residues. CDR1 is KGHDR and CDR2 is SFDVKD in the germline V gene. V gave up 5 bases and J gave up 0 bases, with 11 bases separating them. In DNA, the CDR3 is TGTGCCACCAGTGCTGGGACAACTAGCACAGATACGCAGTATTTT. It translates to CATSAGTTSTDTQYF.

The chain carries TRBV13 and TRBJ2-2; TRBD2 might be the D (6 bases). This CDR3 has 16 residues. The V end lost 2 bases, the J end lost 7 bases, and 17 bases lay between the germline ends. CDR1 and CDR2 (germline): PRHDT, FYEKMQ (reference sequence). In nucleotides, the CDR3 is TGTGCCAGCAGCTTAAAAGGGCCCGCCGGGAGCGGGGAGCTGTTTTTT. It encodes CASSLKGPAGSGELFF.

V is TRBV5-1 and J is TRBJ2-3; D ambiguous. Germline lookup yields CDR1 SGHRS and CDR2 YFSETQ. The V and J ends lost 8 bases and 0 bases respectively, with 10 bases between them. This CDR3 comprises 13 residues. CDR3 sequence reads: CASSLPSTDTQYF. The CDR3 DNA reads as TGCGCCAGTTCCCTTCCTAGCACAGATACGCAGTATTTT.

This clone was observed a single time. The chain recombines TRBV6-4 with TRBJ2-1; D is uncertain. Germline V gives CDR1 MRHNA, CDR2 SNTAGT. Between the trimmed V and J ends, which lost 4 bases and 10 bases, there was a span of 14 bases. The CDR3 is 13 amino acids. In DNA form, the CDR3 reads TGTGCCAGCAGTGCCTCTCCGGCTTCGGAGCAGTTCTTC. This translates into CASSASPASEQFF.

The chain couples TRBV7-3 to TRBJ2-5; D gene unclear. This CDR3 is 13 amino acids long. Germline V gives CDR1 SGHTA, CDR2 FQGTGA. The V end lost 2 bases, the J end lost 3 bases, and 7 bases lay between the germline ends. The CDR3 region has the DNA TGTGCCAGCAGCTTAGGCCAGGAAGAGACCCAGTACTTC. Protein sequence: CASSLGQEETQYF.

This clone was detected a few times. The chain carries TRBV21-1 and TRBJ2-1. TRBV21-1 has pseudogene status. The CDR3 has 15 amino acids. The CDR3 here is CASSNDPRGDNEQFF. The CDR3 DNA reads as TGTGCCAGCAGCAACGACCCTAGGGGGGACAATGAGCAGTTCTTC.

V is TRBV27 and J is TRBJ1-1; D perhaps matches TRBD1 (5 bases). Germline assignment: CDR1 MNHEY and CDR2 SMNVEV (reference sequence). Trimming removed 0 bases at V and 0 bases at J, with 5 bases between. This CDR3 region has 14 residues. The CDR3 sequence is CASSLSGVNTEAFF. The CDR3 nucleotides read TGTGCCAGCAGTTTATCGGGGGTGAACACTGAAGCTTTCTTT.

The rearrangement joins TRBV4-3 to TRBJ2-7, with 8 positions matching TRBD2. CDR1 and CDR2 from the germline V gene are LGHNA and YSLEER. This CDR3 is built from 15 residues. After removal of 0 bases from V and 1 base from J, the junction contained 2 bases not matched to a gene. The CDR3 DNA reads TGCGCCAGCAGCCAAGAGACTAGCGTATCCTACGAGCAGTACTTC. It is translated as CASSQETSVSYEQYF.

This chain uses TRBV14 with TRBJ2-7; D ambiguous. This CDR3 region has 14 residues. The V end was cut by 4 bases, the J end by 0 bases, with 10 bases between. CDR1 is SGHDN and CDR2 is FVKESK in the germline V gene. The CDR3 reads CASSRQRSSYEQYF. The CDR3 DNA sequence: TGTGCCAGCAGCCGTCAGAGGAGCTCCTACGAGCAGTACTTC.